This TCR beta chain was captured by sequencing in a study of CD8+ T cells in alopecia areata. About this clone itself: Its specificity is unknown.

Reverse transcribed after extraction, RNA yielded cDNA as the sequencing template. The assay was immunoSEQ multiplex PCR, and TCRdb's table has in-frame clones only and misses some. The sample consists of about 110,000 clones, roughly 60% of them appearing once. The CDR3 loop spans 15 amino acids. The germline V gene encodes CDR1 PRHDT and CDR2 FYEKMQ (reference sequence). Trimming removed 4 bases from V and 0 bases from J, with 13 bases in between. General observations from the study: Higher clonality than in normal scalp was seen in lesional scalp, especially alopecia totalis/universalis. Unlike in mice, where it was clearer, TCR sharing across patients was less clear, possibly HLA-related. Sequence data from scalp samples additionally include resident alphabeta T cells of normal skin.

Both CD4+ and CD8+ T cells were separated by sorting PBMCs. The sequenced sample was CD8+ T cells sorted from blood. The V call is TRBV13, the J call TRBJ2-7; maybe TRBD2 (5 bases). The clonotype comes from a human donor in good health. The chain's CDR3 is CASSSAPGSSYEQYF. CDR3 sequence (DNA): TGTGCCAGCAGCTCAGCCCCGGGAAGCTCCTACGAGCAGTACTTC.